This is a list of T cell receptor beta chains from one sample in a study of OX40 agonist ivuxolimab in advanced cancers. Produced via immunoSEQ multiplex PCR; TCRdb's table is partial and in-frame only. The profile shows some 17,000 clones, 75% to 90% of them singletons. The specimen comprised CD4+ or CD8+ T cells sorted from blood, sampled in a trial of the OX40 agonist ivuxolimab. Receptors originate from an adult with an advanced solid tumor such as melanoma, head and neck, liver or kidney cancer. The conserved cysteine and the conserved F or W are not part of the CDR3 here. Part of the rows lack a size; the others show once, few, many or a class for expanded clones.

v_call,clone_size,j_call,cdr3_aa
TRBV4-3,.,TRBJ2-1,ASSQDRGTGQQF
TRBV30,.,TRBJ2-3,AWSFHGLAEANTQY
TRBV7-3,.,TRBJ2-1,ASSPPGTLANEQF
TRBV5-1,once,TRBJ1-1,ASSPVPGQVSEAF
TRBV28,.,TRBJ1-5,ASSSTGLGQPQH
TRBV28,.,.,ASSLGLAGGYEQY
TRBV4-1,.,TRBJ2-3,ASSQASGSTTDTQY
TRBV7-2,.,TRBJ1-5,ASSLGPYQPQH
TRBV2,.,TRBJ2-1,ASTPTGTYNEQF
TRBV10-3,.,TRBJ2-2,AISTGTGPTGELF
TRBV28,.,TRBJ2-1,ASSRALLYNEQF
TRBV4-3,.,TRBJ1-1,ASSQEPGFAEAF
TRBV6-5,.,TRBJ2-3,ASSLTWSATDTQY
TRBV23-1,.,TRBJ1-5,AKLPLYQPQH
TRBV29-1,.,TRBJ2-5,SVRAGGSQETQY
TRBV4-1,few,TRBJ2-7,ASRENRVGYEQY
TRBV2,.,TRBJ2-7,ASSEVGGASSYEQY
TRBV13,once,TRBJ1-1,ASSLEDRLEAF
TRBV5-4,once,TRBJ2-3,ASSPWTGGAEDTQY
TRBV6-5,few,TRBJ2-7,ASSYSTSGGVYEQY
TRBV14,.,TRBJ1-5,ASSQDGRKRYQPQH
TRBV27,.,TRBJ2-1,ASRPGTKNNEQF
TRBV29-1,.,TRBJ2-1,SVVGSGDEQF
TRBV4-3,.,TRBJ2-1,ASSQDGGGSSYNEQF
TRBV5-1,.,TRBJ1-1,ASSLGLMNTEAF
TRBV9,once,TRBJ2-7,ASSGGDGYEQY
TRBV2,.,TRBJ1-1,ASSQGLGGGTEAF